This is a list of T cell receptor beta chains from one sample in a study of blood T cell repertoires in COVID-19. The method was immunoSEQ multiplex PCR; TCRdb's version includes in-frame clones alone and lacks a portion of them. The sample has roughly 140,000 clones, about nine tenths seen once. What was sequenced was peripheral blood. These TCRs come from a woman aged 55-75 years with active or convalescent COVID-19. Each CDR3 is given with its conserved first and last residue. The D gene is left open where the match is weak. Rows give clone size only sometimes, using once, few, many, or a class for an expanded clone.

>NA|TRBJ2-7|TRBV10-3|NA
CAISDNYEQYF
TGTGCCATCAGTGACAACTACGAGCAGTACTTC
>few|TRBJ2-1|TRBV30|TRBD2
CAWSPGTSGAHEQFF
TGTGCCTGGAGCCCCGGGACTAGCGGGGCGCATGAGCAGTTCTTC
>NA|TRBJ2-5|TRBV12-5|NA
CASGPGTSQPLAETQYF
TGTGCTAGTGGCCCTGGTACGTCACAGCCCCTGGCAGAGACCCAGTACTTC
>NA|TRBJ2-3|TRBV15|TRBD1
CATRRDRDTDTQYF
TGTGCCACCCGGCGGGACAGGGACACAGATACGCAGTATTTT
>once|TRBJ2-3|TRBV27|NA
CASSSYWGGRTDTQYF
TGTGCCAGCAGTTCCTATTGGGGGGGCCGCACAGATACGCAGTATTTT
>once|TRBJ1-4|TRBV6-5|TRBD1
CASRSGGPWEKLFF
TGTGCCAGCAGGTCAGGGGGGCCTTGGGAAAAACTGTTTTTT
>NA|TRBJ2-3|TRBV2|NA
CASSETGDTQYF
TGTGCCAGCAGTGAGACAGGAGATACGCAGTATTTT
>NA|TRBJ2-5|TRBV28|TRBD2
CASKRTGGETQYF
TGTGCCAGCAAAAGGACGGGGGGAGAGACCCAGTACTTC
>NA|TRBJ1-5|TRBV10-3|NA
CATQPQVDSNQPQHF
TGTGCCACCCAGCCACAGGTAGATAGCAATCAGCCCCAGCATTTT
>NA|TRBJ1-6|TRBV14|NA
CASSQDPYSTYNSPLHF
TGTGCCAGCAGCCAAGACCCCTACTCAACCTATAATTCACCCCTCCACTTT
>NA|TRBJ1-4|TRBV10-3|TRBD1
CASQGTSPNEKLFF
TGTGCCTCACAGGGGACAAGCCCCAATGAAAAACTGTTTTTT
>NA|TRBJ1-4|TRBV7-9|NA
CASSVGQNGLFF
TGTGCCAGCAGCGTGGGACAAAACGGACTGTTTTTT
>once|TRBJ2-5|TRBV12-5|NA
CASGPGQTQETQYF
TGTGCTAGTGGCCCAGGACAGACCCAAGAGACCCAGTACTTC
>NA|TRBJ2-7|TRBV14|NA
CASSQADSNSYEQYF
TGTGCCAGCAGCCAAGCCGACAGTAACTCCTACGAGCAGTACTTC
>NA|TRBJ1-1|TRBV6-5|NA
CASTVGDLNTEAFF
TGTGCCAGCACTGTAGGAGATCTGAACACTGAAGCTTTCTTT
>NA|TRBJ1-1|TRBV5-1|NA
CASSSRHGTEAFF
TGCGCCAGCAGCTCCCGACACGGCACTGAAGCTTTCTTT
>NA|TRBJ2-3|TRBV10-1|TRBD1
CASSDRGTSTDTQYF
TGCGCCAGCAGTGACAGGGGGACCAGCACAGATACGCAGTATTTT
>NA|TRBJ1-1|TRBV6-5|TRBD1
CASSRGQRHTEAFF
TGTGCCAGCAGTAGGGGACAGAGGCACACTGAAGCTTTCTTT
>NA|TRBJ1-3|TRBV29-1|NA
CSVSASGNTIYF
TGCAGCGTCAGCGCCTCTGGAAACACCATATATTTT
>NA|TRBJ1-2|TRBV28|NA
CASRLSLGQGNYGYTF
TGTGCCAGCAGATTATCCCTAGGGCAGGGGAACTATGGCTACACCTTC
>NA|TRBJ1-1|TRBV11-2|TRBD1
CASSLGGTGGVEAFF
TGTGCCAGCAGCTTAGGCGGGACAGGGGGCGTTGAAGCTTTCTTT
>NA|TRBJ1-4|TRBV3-1/TRBV3-2|NA
CASSQGQGGREKLFF
TGTGCCAGCAGCCAAGGGCAGGGAGGGAGAGAAAAACTGTTTTTT
>few|TRBJ2-7|TRBV4-1|NA
CASSQADSSSYEQYF
TGCGCCAGCAGCCAAGCCGACTCGAGCTCCTACGAGCAGTACTTC
>NA|TRBJ1-3|TRBV12-5|TRBD1
CASGLGQGETIYF
TGTGCTAGTGGTTTGGGGCAGGGGGAAACCATATATTTT
>once|TRBJ2-1|TRBV6-5|TRBD1
CASKKGQGAYNEQFF
TGTGCCAGCAAAAAAGGACAGGGGGCATACAATGAGCAGTTCTTC
>NA|TRBJ1-1|TRBV28|NA
CASTIGGASTPEAFF
TGTGCCAGCACCATTGGGGGGGCGAGTACTCCTGAAGCTTTCTTT
>few|TRBJ1-1|TRBV3-1/TRBV3-2|NA
CASTPLRGSEAFF
TGTGCCAGCACCCCGTTGCGGGGCTCTGAAGCTTTCTTT
>NA|TRBJ2-5|TRBV7-7|TRBD2
CASSPGLAGPQETQYF
TGTGCTAGCAGCCCAGGGCTAGCGGGTCCCCAAGAGACCCAGTACTTC
>NA|TRBJ2-7|TRBV18|NA
CASSPGDGPYEQYF
TGTGCCAGCTCACCGGGCGATGGCCCCTACGAGCAGTACTTC
>NA|TRBJ1-3|TRBV19|NA
CASTDSFNSGNTIYF
TGTGCCAGTACCGACTCATTTAACTCTGGAAACACCATATATTTT
>NA|TRBJ1-6|TRBV5-6|TRBD1
CASSKRGTGGSPLHF
TGTGCCAGCAGCAAAAGAGGGACAGGGGGCTCACCCCTCCACTTT
>NA|TRBJ2-2|TRBV7-2|TRBD1
CASSSNTGGAFAGELFF
TGTGCCAGCAGCTCAAACACAGGGGGCGCGTTCGCCGGGGAGCTGTTTTTT
>NA|TRBJ2-7|TRBV3-1/TRBV3-2|NA
CASSQGHGTPYEQYF
TGTGCCAGCAGCCAAGGGCACGGGACACCTTACGAGCAGTACTTC
>once|TRBJ2-2|TRBV18|NA
CASSPTELWTGELFF
TGTGCCAGCTCACCGACAGAATTGTGGACCGGGGAGCTGTTTTTT
>NA|TRBJ2-1|TRBV10-3|NA
CAISDPTGSSYNEQFF
TGTGCCATCAGTGACCCCACGGGGAGCTCCTACAATGAGCAGTTCTTC
>NA|TRBJ2-5|TRBV9|TRBD2
CASSSSGGPKGETQYF
TGTGCCAGCAGCTCTAGCGGGGGGCCGAAAGGAGAGACCCAGTACTTC
>NA|TRBJ1-1|TRBV12-3/TRBV12-4|NA
CASSLKRNTEAFF
TGTGCCAGCAGTTTGAAGAGGAACACTGAAGCTTTCTTT
>NA|TRBJ1-4|TRBV7-2|NA
CASSPGNFNEKLFF
TGTGCCAGCAGCCCCGGGAATTTTAATGAAAAACTGTTTTTT
>NA|TRBJ1-3|TRBV12-5|NA
CASGSGSGNTIYF
TGTGCTAGTGGTTCAGGCTCTGGAAACACCATATATTTT
>NA|TRBJ1-2|TRBV7-9|TRBD1
CASSQPGQANYGYTF
TGTGCCAGCAGCCAACCGGGACAGGCTAACTATGGCTACACCTTC
>NA|TRBJ2-7|TRBV6-5|NA
CASTQQQGTEQYF
TGTGCCAGCACCCAACAACAGGGTACCGAGCAGTACTTC
>NA|TRBJ1-5|TRBV4-1|NA
CASSQDSRGNQPQHF
TGCGCCAGCAGCCAAGATTCAAGGGGAAATCAGCCCCAGCATTTT
>NA|TRBJ1-1|TRBV6-5|NA
CASSSPGNTEAFF
TGTGCCAGCAGTTCTCCAGGGAACACTGAAGCTTTCTTT
>NA|TRBJ1-2|TRBV3-1/TRBV3-2|NA
CASSPSPGEYGYTF
TGTGCCAGCAGCCCCTCGCCAGGGGAATATGGCTACACCTTC
>NA|TRBJ2-7|TRBV3-1/TRBV3-2|NA
CASSQELADGQYF
TGTGCCAGCAGCCAAGAACTAGCAGACGGGCAGTACTTC
>few|TRBJ2-7|TRBV5-1|NA
CASSLGKPSYEQYF
TGCGCCAGCAGCTTGGGAAAGCCTTCCTACGAGCAGTACTTC
>few|TRBJ2-3|TRBV21-1|NA
CASSKTDGGKGPHTDTQYF
TGTGCCAGCAGCAAAACCGACGGAGGGAAAGGACCACACACAGATACGCAGTATTTT
>NA|TRBJ2-5|TRBV20-1|TRBD1
CSASNPGGETQYF
TGCAGTGCTAGTAACCCAGGGGGCGAGACCCAGTACTTC
>NA|TRBJ1-2|TRBV7-2|NA
CASSSLTGEAYGYTF
TGTGCCAGCAGCTCGCTTACCGGGGAAGCGTATGGCTACACCTTC
>NA|TRBJ2-3|TRBV19|NA
CASHEADTQYF
TGTGCCAGCCACGAGGCAGATACGCAGTATTTT
>NA|TRBJ1-2|TRBV29-1|NA
CSVEGDNYGYTF
TGCAGCGTCGAGGGGGATAACTATGGCTACACCTTC
>NA|TRBJ1-1|TRBV30|NA
CAWSVAGKNTEAFF
TGTGCCTGGAGTGTCGCAGGAAAGAACACTGAAGCTTTCTTT
>NA|TRBJ2-5|TRBV18|NA
CASSTPGNQETQYF
TGTGCCAGCTCAACGCCGGGAAACCAAGAGACCCAGTACTTC